This T cell receptor beta chain derives from a study of shared clonotypes between healthy human individuals. Study observations and caveats: Naive subsets typically showed greater estimated richness than memory subsets.

Turning to this clone: The antigen remains unidentified.

Deep-level running was used for the assay. Repertoires were generated with immunoSEQ multiplex PCR, while TCRdb's copy carries only in-frame clones and drops some. Among nearly 600,000 clones listed, around 95% were seen once. CD8 cells classed as naive were CD45RO-negative and positively selected for CCR7, excluding terminally differentiated effector memory CD45RA+ cells. Each sample came from a Caucasian adult donor living in Nashville, Tennessee. V lost 5 bases to trimming and J lost 12 bases, with 18 bases between them. The CDR3 loop spans 13 amino acids. Germline loops: CDR1 PRHDT, CDR2 FYEKMQ (reference sequence).

V usage is TRBV13 and J usage is TRBJ2-3; D is uncertain. The material sequenced was naive CD8+ T cells sorted from blood. The TCR was taken from a woman in her 30s in good health. In DNA form, the CDR3 reads TGTGCCAGCAGCCCCGAGGATCTGTCGCCACAGTATTTT. Its translation: CASSPEDLSPQYF.